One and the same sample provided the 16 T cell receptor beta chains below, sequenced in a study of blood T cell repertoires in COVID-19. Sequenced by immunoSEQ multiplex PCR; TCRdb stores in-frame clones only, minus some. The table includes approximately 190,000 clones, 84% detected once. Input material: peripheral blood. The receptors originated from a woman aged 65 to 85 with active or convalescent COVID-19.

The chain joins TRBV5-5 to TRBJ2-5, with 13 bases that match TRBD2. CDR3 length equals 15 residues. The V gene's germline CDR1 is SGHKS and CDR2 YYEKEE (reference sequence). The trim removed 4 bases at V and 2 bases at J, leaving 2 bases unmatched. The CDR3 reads CASSVGLAGQETQYF. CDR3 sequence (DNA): TGTGCCAGCAGCGTGGGACTAGCGGGGCAAGAGACCCAGTACTTC.

DNA of the CDR3: TGCGCCAGCAGCTTGGAAGACTACCAGAACTACGAGCAGTACTTC. Translated: CASSLEDYQNYEQYF. This chain joins TRBV5-1 and TRBJ2-7, with D tentatively TRBD2 (5 bases). The V gene lost 0 bases and the J gene lost 3 bases, with 13 bases spanning the gap. In germline, CDR1 is SGHRS, CDR2 YFSETQ. The CDR3 runs 15 residues.

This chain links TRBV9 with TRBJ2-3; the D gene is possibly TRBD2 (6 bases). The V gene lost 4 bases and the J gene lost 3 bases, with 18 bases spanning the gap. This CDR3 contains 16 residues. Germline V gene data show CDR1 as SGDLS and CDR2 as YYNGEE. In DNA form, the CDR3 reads TGTGCCAGCAGCTCCGTCGGGAGTCGGGGGACAGATACGCAGTATTTT. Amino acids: CASSSVGSRGTDTQYF.

The CDR3 protein is CAWRATGGIYEQYF. In DNA form, the CDR3 reads TGTGCCTGGAGGGCGACAGGGGGAATTTACGAGCAGTACTTC. This sequence joins TRBV30 and TRBJ2-7; 9 nucleotides agree with TRBD1. Germline V CDR1 and CDR2: GTSNPN, SVGIG (reference sequence). The CDR3 contains 14 residues. The V and J ends lost 3 bases and 4 bases, in that order; junction bases with no gene match: 7.

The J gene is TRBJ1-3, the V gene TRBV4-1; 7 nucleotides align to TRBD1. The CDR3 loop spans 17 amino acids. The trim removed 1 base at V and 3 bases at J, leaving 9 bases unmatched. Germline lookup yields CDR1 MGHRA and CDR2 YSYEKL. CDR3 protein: CASSQGDLRGVGNTIYF. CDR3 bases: TGCGCCAGCAGCCAAGGGGACCTCAGGGGGGTTGGAAACACCATATATTTT.

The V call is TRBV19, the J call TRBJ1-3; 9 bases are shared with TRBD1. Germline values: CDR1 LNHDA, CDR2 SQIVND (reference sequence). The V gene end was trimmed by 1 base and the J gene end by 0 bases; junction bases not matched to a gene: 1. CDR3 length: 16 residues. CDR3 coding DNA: TGTGCCAGTAGTATAGGGGGACAGGGCTCTGGAAACACCATATATTTT. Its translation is CASSIGGQGSGNTIYF.

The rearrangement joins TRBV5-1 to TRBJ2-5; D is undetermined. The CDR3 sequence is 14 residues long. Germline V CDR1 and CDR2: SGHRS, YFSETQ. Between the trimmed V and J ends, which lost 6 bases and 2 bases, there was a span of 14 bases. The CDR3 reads CASTLSGRQETQYF. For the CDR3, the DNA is TGCGCCAGCACCCTCTCAGGCAGACAAGAGACCCAGTACTTC.

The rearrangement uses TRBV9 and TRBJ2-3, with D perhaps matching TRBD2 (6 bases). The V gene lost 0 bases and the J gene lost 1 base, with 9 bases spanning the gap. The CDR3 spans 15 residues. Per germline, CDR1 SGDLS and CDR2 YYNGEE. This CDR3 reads CASSVADYRTDTQYF. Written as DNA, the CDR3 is TGTGCCAGCAGCGTAGCGGACTACCGCACAGATACGCAGTATTTT.

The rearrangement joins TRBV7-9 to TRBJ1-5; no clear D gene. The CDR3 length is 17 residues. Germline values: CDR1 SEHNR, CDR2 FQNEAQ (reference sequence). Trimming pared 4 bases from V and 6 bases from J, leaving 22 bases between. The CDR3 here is CASSSPTWEVRGQPQHF. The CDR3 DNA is TGTGCCAGCAGCTCCCCAACGTGGGAGGTGCGGGGTCAGCCCCAGCATTTT.

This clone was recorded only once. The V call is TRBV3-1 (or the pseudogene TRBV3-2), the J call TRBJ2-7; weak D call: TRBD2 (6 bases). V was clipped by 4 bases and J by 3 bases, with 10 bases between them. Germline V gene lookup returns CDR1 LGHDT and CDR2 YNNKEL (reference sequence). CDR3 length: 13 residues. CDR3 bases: TGTGCCAGCAGCCGCGGTAGCGGCTACGAGCAGTACTTC. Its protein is CASSRGSGYEQYF.

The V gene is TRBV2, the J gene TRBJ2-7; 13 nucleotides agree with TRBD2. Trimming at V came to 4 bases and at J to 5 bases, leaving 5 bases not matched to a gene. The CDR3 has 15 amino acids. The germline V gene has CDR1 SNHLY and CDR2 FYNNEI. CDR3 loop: CASSAGLAGVHEQYF. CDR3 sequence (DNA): TGTGCCAGCAGTGCCGGACTAGCGGGAGTACACGAGCAGTACTTC.

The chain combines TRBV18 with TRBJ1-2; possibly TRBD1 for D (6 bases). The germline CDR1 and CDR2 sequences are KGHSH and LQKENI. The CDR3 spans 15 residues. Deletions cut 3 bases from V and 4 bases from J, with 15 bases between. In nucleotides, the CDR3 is TGTGCCAGCTCACCGTTGGGGGCGCAGATCTATGGCTACACCTTC. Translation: CASSPLGAQIYGYTF. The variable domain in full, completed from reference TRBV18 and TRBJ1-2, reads NAGVMQNPRHLVRRRGQEARLRCSPMKGHSHVYWYRQLPEEGLKFMVYLQKENIIDESGMPKERFSAEFPKEGPSILRIQQVVRGDSAAYFCASSPLGAQIYGYTFGSGTRLTVV.

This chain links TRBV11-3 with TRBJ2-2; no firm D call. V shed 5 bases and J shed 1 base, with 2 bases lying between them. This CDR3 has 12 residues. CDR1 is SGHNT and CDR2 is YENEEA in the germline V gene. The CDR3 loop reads CASSRNTGELFF. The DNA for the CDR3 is TGTGCCAGCAGCCGGAACACCGGGGAGCTGTTTTTT.

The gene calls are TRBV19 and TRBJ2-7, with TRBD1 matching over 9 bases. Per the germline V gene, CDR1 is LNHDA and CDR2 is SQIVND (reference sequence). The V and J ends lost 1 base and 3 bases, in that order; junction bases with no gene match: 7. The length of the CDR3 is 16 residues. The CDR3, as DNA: TGTGCCAGTAGTATAGTAGGGACAGGGTCGAGCTACGAGCAGTACTTC. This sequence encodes CASSIVGTGSSYEQYF.

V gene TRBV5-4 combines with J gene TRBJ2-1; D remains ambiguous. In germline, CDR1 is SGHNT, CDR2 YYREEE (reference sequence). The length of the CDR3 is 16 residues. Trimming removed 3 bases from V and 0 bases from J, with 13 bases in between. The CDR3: CASSSSVSSSYNEQFF. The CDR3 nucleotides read TGTGCCAGCAGCTCATCCGTATCGAGCTCCTACAATGAGCAGTTCTTC.

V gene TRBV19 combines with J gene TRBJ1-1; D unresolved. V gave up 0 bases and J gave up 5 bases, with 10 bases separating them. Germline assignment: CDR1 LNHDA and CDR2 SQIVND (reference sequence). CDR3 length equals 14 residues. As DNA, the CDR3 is TGTGCCAGTAGTATAGATCTGGGAGGAACTGAAGCTTTCTTT. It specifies CASSIDLGGTEAFF.